This TCR beta chain was documented in a study of blood T cells in healthy people across ages. CDR1 MGHDK and CDR2 SYGVNS come from the germline V gene. Between the trimmed V and J ends, which lost 2 bases and 2 bases, there was a span of 9 bases. This CDR3 is built from 14 residues. With regard to this clonotype: The antigen remains undetermined. A read error may explain this, as a much larger clone is one base away.

Alongside a J-beta primer mix, a sample-barcoded 5' primer served in a second PCR lasting about 7 to 12 cycles. One entry per CDR3 protein results from TCRdb running MiXCR on the 5' RACE reads. The sample has about 640,000 distinct CDR3 sequences; roughly 53% are singletons. Notes on the study in general: Both naive CD4+ cell counts and diversity were greater in long-lived donors than in aged donors. Naive T cell percentage showed a strong correlation with TCR beta diversity. The study regarded diversity estimates from one million T cells as underestimates.

Every donor gave roughly 9.2 milliliters of peripheral blood. The sample was blood. The sequence was obtained from a man aged 55-75 years in good health. The V and J genes are TRBV25-1 and TRBJ1-2, with D maybe TRBD1 (5 bases). Here the CDR3 reads CASSEDGGNYGYTF. The DNA for the CDR3 is TGTGCCAGCAGTGAAGATGGGGGGAACTATGGCTACACCTTC.